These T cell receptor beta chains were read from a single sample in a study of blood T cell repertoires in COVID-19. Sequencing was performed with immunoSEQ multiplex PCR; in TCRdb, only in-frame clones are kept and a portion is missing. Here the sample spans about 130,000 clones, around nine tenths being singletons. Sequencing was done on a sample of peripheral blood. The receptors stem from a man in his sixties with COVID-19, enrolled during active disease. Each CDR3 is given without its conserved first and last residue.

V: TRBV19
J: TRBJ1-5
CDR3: ASSIAAGASLLPQH

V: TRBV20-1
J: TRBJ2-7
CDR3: SASTGTAYEQY

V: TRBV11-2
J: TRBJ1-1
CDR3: ASSPQGWAEAF

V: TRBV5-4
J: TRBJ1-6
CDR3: ASSLGPDREDSPLH

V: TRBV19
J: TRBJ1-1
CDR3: ASRLKLVRATEAF

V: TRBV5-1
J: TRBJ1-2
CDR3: ASSLAGENYGYT

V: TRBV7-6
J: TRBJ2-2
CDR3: ASSRRGTSNTGELF

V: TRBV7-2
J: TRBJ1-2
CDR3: ASSPRQRDGYT

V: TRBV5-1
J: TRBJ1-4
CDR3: ASSTTGVGNEKLF

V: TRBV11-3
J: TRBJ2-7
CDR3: ASSPSAGTGFYEQY

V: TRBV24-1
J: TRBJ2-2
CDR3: ATSDYPGTGELF

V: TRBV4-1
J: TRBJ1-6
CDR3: ASSQGPAETDYNSPLH

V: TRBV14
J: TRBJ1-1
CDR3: ASSQDLGGWDTEAF

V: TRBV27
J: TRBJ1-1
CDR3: ASSPRAGRNTEAF

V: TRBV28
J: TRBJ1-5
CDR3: ASSLQGNNQPQH

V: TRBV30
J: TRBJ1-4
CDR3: AWSPGQGASEKLF

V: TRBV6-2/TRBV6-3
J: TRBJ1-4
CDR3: ASSSQDLAGFHKLF

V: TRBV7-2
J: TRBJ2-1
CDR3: ASSLNLLAGGDNEQF

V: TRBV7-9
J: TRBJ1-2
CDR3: ASSLDRPNYGYT

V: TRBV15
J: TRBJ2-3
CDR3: ATSRDRGTDTQY

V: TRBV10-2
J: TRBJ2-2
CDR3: ASSEGAGELF

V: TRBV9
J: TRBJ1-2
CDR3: ASGPLAGYGYT

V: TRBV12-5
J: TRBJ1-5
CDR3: ASGLGDRENQPQH

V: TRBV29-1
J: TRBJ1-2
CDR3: SVLQGVGYGYT

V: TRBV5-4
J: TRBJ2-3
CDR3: ASSLAPGGGRIDTQY

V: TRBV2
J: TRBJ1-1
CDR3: ASSVWDRNEAF

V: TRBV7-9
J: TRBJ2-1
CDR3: ASSALDSGAYDEQF